The clone carrying this TCR beta chain occurred a few times. The data were taken from a study of blood T cells in healthy people across ages. Every participating donor contributed about 10 milliliters of peripheral blood through a draw. CDR1 and CDR2 (germline): LGHDT, YNNKEL (reference sequence). The CDR3 loop spans 14 amino acids. The V and J ends lost 4 bases and 9 bases respectively, with 16 bases between them. Through a sample-barcoded 5' primer and a J-beta primer mix, a second PCR was run for about 6 to 11 cycles. Individual samples furnished no less than 2.5 million CDR3-containing paired-end reads apiece. MiXCR, applied by TCRdb to the 5' RACE reads, yields one record per CDR3 protein. The sample holds roughly 800,000 distinct CDR3 sequences, 55% to 75% seen once.

The source material was blood. V is TRBV3-1 and J is TRBJ2-1; no reliable D call. This receptor was obtained from a man aged 25-40 years in good health. Here the CDR3 reads CASSPAIRGVEQFF. The CDR3 bases are TGTGCCAGCAGCCCTGCGATTCGTGGGGTTGAGCAGTTCTTC.